This T cell receptor (beta chain) came from a study of blood T cell repertoires in COVID-19. The Seattle patients joined while their infection was active and were tracked longitudinally afterward. Profiled with immunoSEQ multiplex PCR; TCRdb holds only in-frame clones, not every one. The table includes fewer than 700,000 clones, approximately 91% detected once. V lost 0 bases and J lost 6, with 9 bases in between. The CDR3 covers 14 residues. Germline V CDR1 and CDR2: PRHDT, FYEKMQ (reference sequence). This chain joins TRBV13 and TRBJ1-3, with unresolved D. Sequenced material: peripheral blood. The receptor was derived from a woman in her 50s with COVID-19, enrolled during active disease. The DNA for the CDR3 is TGTGCCAGCAGCTTAGGCGAGCTCCAAAACACCATATATTTT. Translated: CASSLGELQNTIYF.